This T cell receptor (beta chain) was retrieved from a study of OX40 agonist ivuxolimab in advanced cancers. Regarding the research as a whole: The costimulatory receptor OX40 (CD134) was targeted by ivuxolimab, a fully human IgG2 agonistic monoclonal antibody. Intravenous ivuxolimab was administered to patients every 2 weeks at six dose levels: 0.01, 0.1, 0.3, 1.5, 3 and 10 mg/kg. Of the approximately 50 dose-escalation patients, hepatocellular carcinoma was present in some 19, melanoma in about 15, renal cell carcinoma in 9 and head and neck cancer in 9. In the dose-escalation cohort, more than 80% of patients were male, and the mean age was around 65 years with a range of 23 to 79. Patients were allowed to have had prior anti-PD-1, anti-PD-L1 or anti-CTLA-4 therapy, and 40% to 45% of the dose-escalation patients had been treated with checkpoint inhibitors. Three dose-escalation patients achieved partial responses, one with hepatocellular carcinoma and two with cutaneous melanoma. Peripheral TCRbeta sequencing was intended to test whether TCR sequence diversity was altered and clonal T-cell expansion was caused by ivuxolimab. The paper describes the monotherapy dose-escalation part (N of about 52 patients) of the phase I trial of ivuxolimab.

The trial excluded patients who had a history of autoimmune disease or who were on systemic immunosuppression. In every dose cohort, peripheral blood was drawn for TCR sequencing at baseline, cycle 4 day 1, and cycle 7 day 1. Samples were obtained from an open-label, multicenter, first-in-human phase I dose-escalation trial of ivuxolimab. Adults with locally advanced or metastatic melanoma, renal cell, hepatocellular, or head and neck squamous cell carcinoma were enrolled in the trial. Before TCR sequencing, CD4+ T cells and CD8+ T cells from peripheral blood were sorted into separate populations. To sequence the TCRbeta CDR3 region, genomic DNA was isolated from the sorted cells. The immunoSEQ Assay was used for sequencing of TCRbeta CDR3 regions. Drawn from immuneACCESS, this table holds only the in-frame rearrangements with V and J called that TCRdb kept. Clones are partly lost; checked studies trace under half to an unresolved V gene and leave the rest unexplained. For this sample there are around 86,000 clones; about nine tenths appear just once. Approximately 0.4% of the sample is held by the ten biggest clonotypes.

Overall results and qualifications from the work: Low levels of normalized T-cell clonal expansion were also seen in some nonresponding patients. In partial responders in the 0.1-3.0 mg/kg groups, normalized peripheral clonal expansion was found to be among the lowest, especially among CD8+ T cells. The antigen specificity of the clonally expanded peripheral T cells was not determined. After ivuxolimab, expanded clones were on average more numerous among CD8+ T cells than among CD4+ T cells. Clonal expansion of both CD4+ and CD8+ blood T cells was observed from baseline to week 6 at doses 0.1 to 3.0 mg/kg.

Trimming takes 4 bases off V and 1 base off J; junction bases not matched to a gene: 4. CDR1 and CDR2, looked up from the germline V gene, are SGDLS and YYNGEE. Spanning cysteine to phenylalanine, the CDR3 consists of 14 amino acids. The sequence is cut down to CDR3 DNA, 42 bases in frame from base 1. This clone was detected only a few times. Its target antigen remains unknown. Base-call qualities are not available, and no considerably larger clone is one nucleotide away. The receptor comes from an adult with an advanced solid tumor such as melanoma, head and neck, liver or kidney cancer. The chain uses TRBV9 and TRBJ1-1, with 7 middle bases fitting TRBD1. Sequencing used CD4+ or CD8+ T cells sorted from blood, obtained in a trial of the OX40 agonist ivuxolimab. For the CDR3, the sequence is CASSPRTGNTEAFF. The nucleotide sequence is given as TGTGCCAGCAGCCCTCGGACAGGGAACACTGAAGCTTTCTTT.